A single sample is the source of the 14 T cell receptor beta chains below, sequenced in a study of blood T cells in healthy people across ages. Sample-barcoded 5' priming and a J-beta primer mix drove a second PCR of about 6 to 12 cycles. Using its own MiXCR run on the 5' RACE reads, TCRdb lists one record per CDR3 protein. The sample consists of about a million distinct CDR3 sequences, roughly 50% of them appearing once. Sequencing was carried out using blood. These receptors all stem from a woman aged 60 to 75 in good health.

V and J are TRBV18 and TRBJ2-5, with 7 bases that match TRBD2. The germline CDR1 and CDR2 sequences are KGHSH and LQKENI. The CDR3 runs to 14 residues. The ends lost 3 bases at V and 2 bases at J; junction bases unmatched: 3. CDR3: CASSPFSGQETQYF. As DNA, the CDR3 is TGTGCCAGCTCACCCTTTAGCGGGCAAGAGACCCAGTACTTC.

This clonotype has a handful of counts. This chain joins TRBV7-2 and TRBJ1-5, with D perhaps TRBD1 (5 bases). The V end was cut by 5 bases, the J end by 10 bases, with 12 bases between. CDR1 and CDR2 from the germline V gene are SGHTA and FQGNSA. The CDR3 runs 12 residues. CDR3 sequence (DNA): TGTGCCAGCAGCGTATACCAGGGCCCCCAGCATTTT. Its protein product is CASSVYQGPQHF. The entire variable domain, with the rest obtained from reference TRBV7-2 and TRBJ1-5, is as follows: GAGVSQSPSNKVTEKGKDVELRCDPISGHTALYWYRQSLGQGLEFLIYFQGNSAPDKSGLPSDRFSAERTGGSVSTLTIQRTQQEDSAVYLCASSVYQGPQHFGDGTRLSIL.

This clonotype was counted only a few times. The rearrangement links TRBV7-9 to TRBJ2-1; 9 bases agree with TRBD2. CDR3 length: 17 residues. V lost 1 base, J lost 3 bases, and 7 bases stayed unmatched. CDR1 is SEHNR and CDR2 is FQNEAQ in the germline V gene (reference sequence). In DNA, the CDR3 is TGTGCCAGCAGCTTAGGTCTAGCGGGACCCCTCTACAATGAGCAGTTCTTC. Translated: CASSLGLAGPLYNEQFF.

The V call is TRBV7-2, the J call TRBJ2-7; D uncertain. Trimming stripped 8 bases from V and 3 bases from J, with 17 bases between. This CDR3 is 14 amino acids long. The V gene's germline CDR1 is SGHTA and CDR2 FQGNSA. Here the CDR3 reads CASCEPGTYYEQYF. The CDR3 bases are TGTGCCAGCTGCGAGCCCGGAACCTACTACGAGCAGTACTTC.

This clonotype showed up just once. The gene calls are TRBV4-2 and TRBJ1-6; tentative D call: TRBD1 (5 bases). The germline CDR1 and CDR2 sequences are LGHNA and YNFKEQ. Deletions cut 3 bases from V and 9 bases from J, with 12 bases between. The CDR3 sequence is 14 residues long. The CDR3: CASSQQSGPSPLHF. The DNA of the CDR3 is TGTGCCAGCAGCCAGCAGTCGGGACCTTCACCCCTCCACTTT.

V is TRBV7-2 and J is TRBJ1-2, with D possibly being TRBD1 (6 bases). Germline V gene data show CDR1 as SGHTA and CDR2 as FQGNSA. There are 15 residues in the CDR3. V was clipped by 5 bases and J by 3 bases, with 16 bases between them. The CDR3 sequence: CASSKTRDNHYGYTF. The CDR3 DNA sequence: TGTGCCAGCAGCAAAACCCGGGACAACCACTATGGCTACACCTTC.

For this clonotype: A read error may explain this, as a much larger clone is one base away. V usage is TRBV6-2 or TRBV6-3 and J usage is TRBJ2-5, with unresolved D. With 6 bases removed from V and 5 bases from J, the gap between germline ends came to 10 bases. This CDR3 contains 12 residues. CDR1 and CDR2 (germline): MNHEY, SVGEGT. CDR3 nucleotides: TGTGCCAGCAGGTATACCACCGAGACCCAGTACTTC. Translation: CASRYTTETQYF.

Turning to this clonotype: Just one base apart from a much larger clone, this may be a read error. The rearrangement uses TRBV4-3 and TRBJ2-1, with D hard to call. Germline V gives CDR1 LGHNA, CDR2 YSLEER. This CDR3 has 12 amino acids. Trimming left V 1 base short and J 10 bases short, with 8 bases between. CDR3 DNA: TGCGCCAGCAGCCAAGCCTTGGGGGAGCAGTTCTTC. This translates into CASSQALGEQFF.

V usage is TRBV6-6 and J usage is TRBJ2-1; D is unclear. The V gene's germline CDR1 is MNHNY and CDR2 SVGAGI (reference sequence). This CDR3 spans 12 amino acids. The germline V and J ends were trimmed by 7 bases and 7 bases, with 11 bases remaining between them. CDR3 in DNA: TGTGCCAGCATTTCAGCGCGGAATGAGCAGTTCTTC. Amino acids: CASISARNEQFF.

Comments on this clonotype: A junction end diverges from the germline sequence, so it may reflect a read error. The genes are TRBV6-6 and TRBJ2-3; 7 nucleotides line up with TRBD1. Germline assignment: CDR1 MNHNY and CDR2 SVGAGI (reference sequence). This CDR3 spans 15 amino acids. CDR3 protein: CACSTPQGSADTQYF. CDR3 DNA sequence: TGTGCCTGCAGTACCCCACAGGGGAGCGCAGATACGCAGTATTTT.

The chain links TRBV4-3 to TRBJ1-1; TRBD1 agrees at 8 bases. V was pared by 2 bases and J by 4 bases, with 12 bases of the junction left unmatched. The CDR3 has 17 amino acids. In germline, CDR1 is LGHNA, CDR2 YSLEER. CDR3 DNA: TGCGCCAGCAGCCAAAGGACAGGGCTATACGAGACCACTGAAGCTTTCTTT. Its protein is CASSQRTGLYETTEAFF.

CDR3 nucleotide sequence: TGTGCCAGCAGTAGAATGGGGACAGGTATCCATGAGCAGTTCTTC. It translates to CASSRMGTGIHEQFF. This chain joins TRBV28 and TRBJ2-1; 8 bases map to TRBD1. CDR3 length equals 15 residues. CDR1 is MDHEN, CDR2 SYDVKM, per germline. V gave up 5 bases and J gave up 8 bases; unmatched junction bases: 11.

The V call is TRBV7-2, the J call TRBJ2-7; D not certain. The CDR3 is made up of 14 amino acids. Trimming removed 2 bases from V and 0 bases from J, with 8 bases in between. Germline lookup yields CDR1 SGHTA and CDR2 FQGNSA. The CDR3 loop is CASSLNTASYEQYF. CDR3 nucleotide sequence: TGTGCCAGCAGCTTAAATACGGCCTCCTACGAGCAGTACTTC.

The V call is TRBV18, the J call TRBJ2-7, with TRBD2 identical over 10 bases. This CDR3 has 14 residues. Germline loops: CDR1 KGHSH, CDR2 LQKENI. J was trimmed by 3 bases and V by 5 bases; bases with no gene match: 4. The CDR3 region is CASSAGTSDYEQYF. DNA for the CDR3: TGTGCCAGCTCAGCCGGGACTAGCGACTACGAGCAGTACTTC.